The 28 T cell receptor beta chains listed next were all sequenced from one sample in a study of T cell repertoires in cytomegalovirus infection. A single record per CDR3 protein comes from TCRdb applying MiXCR to the reads. This table holds roughly 300,000 distinct CDR3 sequences, 8% to 9.5% found once. Sequenced sample: PBMCs. Receptor source: a human donor in good health (CMV status not recorded). Some clones in this sample may be carry-over from other donors' samples.

The table lists this clonotype with a few counts. V usage is TRBV19 and J usage is TRBJ1-1, with TRBD1 matching 9 bases. The CDR3 extends over 14 amino acids. The germline CDR1 and CDR2 sequences are LNHDA and SQIVND (reference sequence). The V gene end was trimmed by 5 bases and the J gene end by 4 bases; junction bases not matched to a gene: 5. The CDR3, as DNA: TGTGCCAGTAGTTCTCGACAGGGGGGCACTGAAGCTTTCTTT. Amino acid sequence: CASSSRQGGTEAFF.

This clonotype was seen ten or more times. The chain carries TRBV7-2 and TRBJ1-1, with TRBD1 matching over 10 bases. After removal of 5 bases from V and 4 bases from J, the junction contained 4 bases not matched to a gene. Germline V gives CDR1 SGHTA, CDR2 FQGNSA. The CDR3 sequence is 14 residues long. CDR3 bases: TGTGCCAGCAGCCCGACAGGGGGCTCCACTGAAGCTTTCTTT. Translating it yields CASSPTGGSTEAFF.

This clonotype was found a few times. This sequence joins TRBV20-1 and TRBJ2-2; D is undetermined. This CDR3 has 12 residues. Trimming pared 6 bases from V and 1 base from J, leaving 6 bases between. Germline CDR1 and CDR2: DFQATT and SNEGSKA (reference sequence). CDR3 region: CSAGWNTGELFF. CDR3 sequence (DNA): TGCAGTGCGGGATGGAACACCGGGGAGCTGTTTTTT.

V is TRBV9 and J is TRBJ1-1, with D tentatively TRBD1 (6 bases). The CDR3 is made up of 16 amino acids. Germline loops: CDR1 SGDLS, CDR2 YYNGEE. Trimming cost V 1 base and J 0 bases, with 13 bases left between them. DNA for the CDR3: TGTGCCAGCAGCGTACACAGGGAGGGCATGAACACTGAAGCTTTCTTT. Its translation is CASSVHREGMNTEAFF.

In its sample, this clonotype was seen a few times. This chain links TRBV5-1 with TRBJ2-5; TRBD1 matches 7 bases. This CDR3 spans 14 amino acids. V lost 4 bases and J lost 3; bases outside the gene matches: 6. CDR1 is SGHRS and CDR2 is YFSETQ in the germline V gene. The CDR3 bases are TGCGCCAGCAGCATAGGGACAGCCGAAGAGACCCAGTACTTC. Protein sequence: CASSIGTAEETQYF.

Ten or more counts support this clonotype. J is TRBJ2-1 and V is TRBV12-5; D may be TRBD2 (5 bases). Trimming cost V 6 bases and J 8 bases, with 23 bases left between them. Germline V gene sequence: CDR1 LGHNT, CDR2 FRNRAP. The length of the CDR3 is 16 residues. The CDR3 sequence: CASGAPSVARGYEQFF. The CDR3 nucleotides are TGTGCTAGTGGGGCCCCCTCAGTCGCCAGAGGGTATGAGCAGTTCTTC. The whole variable domain, remainder taken from reference TRBV12-5 and TRBJ2-1, is DARVTQTPRHKVTEMGQEVTMRCQPILGHNTVFWYRQTMMQGLELLAYFRNRAPLDDSGMPKDRFSAEMPDATLATLKIQPSEPRDSAVYFCASGAPSVARGYEQFFGPGTRLTVL.

This rearrangement joins TRBV12-3 or TRBV12-4 to TRBJ1-5; 7 bases align to TRBD1. Trimming cost V 5 bases and J 2 bases; bases outside gene matches: 9. The CDR3 totals 16 residues. The CDR3 reads CASSPGGGGGNQPQHF. CDR3 DNA sequence: TGTGCCAGCAGTCCAGGGGGAGGGGGAGGCAATCAGCCCCAGCATTTT.

This clonotype was counted only a few times. Written as DNA, the CDR3 is TGTGCCAGCAGCTTCGGCGGAGCGAACCAAGAGACCCAGTACTTC. This sequence encodes CASSFGGANQETQYF. The chain joins TRBV11-2 to TRBJ2-5, with no clear D. Trimming pared 3 bases from V and 0 bases from J, leaving 11 bases between. CDR1 is SGHAT and CDR2 is FQNNGV in the germline V gene. The CDR3 extends over 15 amino acids.

The J gene is TRBJ1-5, the V gene TRBV11-2; no firm D call. Germline V gives CDR1 SGHAT, CDR2 FQNNGV. V was cut by 5 bases and J by 5 bases, with 10 bases left in between. The CDR3 covers 13 residues. The CDR3 loop is CASSLQLDQPQHF. In nucleotides, the CDR3 is TGTGCCAGCAGCCTTCAGTTGGATCAGCCCCAGCATTTT.

This clonotype was observed a few times. The CDR3 nucleotides are TGTGCCAGCAGCGCCGTGGGTTCGGACACAGATACGCAGTATTTT. As protein: CASSAVGSDTDTQYF. V is TRBV7-2 and J is TRBJ2-3; D gene uncertain. Per the germline V gene, CDR1 is SGHTA and CDR2 is FQGNSA. Trimming removed 5 bases at V and 2 bases at J, with 14 bases between. This CDR3 contains 15 residues.

The chain carries TRBV14 and TRBJ2-1; 7 positions agree with TRBD1. CDR1 SGHDN and CDR2 FVKESK come from the germline V gene. The length of the CDR3 is 16 residues. Unmatched junction bases numbered 6, after V lost 1 base and J lost 3 bases. CDR3 amino acids: CASSQVPRGLYNEQFF. In DNA, the CDR3 is TGTGCCAGCAGCCAAGTGCCGAGGGGGCTCTACAATGAGCAGTTCTTC.

The chain is built from TRBV20-1 and TRBJ1-6; 9 positions match TRBD1. CDR3 size: 15 residues. V lost 0 bases, J lost 7 bases, and 4 bases stayed unmatched. Germline V gene lookup returns CDR1 DFQATT and CDR2 SNEGSKA (reference sequence). The CDR3 DNA reads TGCAGTGCTAGAGATGCGACAGGGGGGAATTCACCCCTCCACTTT. Its translation is CSARDATGGNSPLHF.

This clonotype was picked up a small number of times. This chain links TRBV20-1 with TRBJ2-7; D is possibly TRBD2 (5 bases). This CDR3 contains 12 residues. The germline V gene encodes CDR1 DFQATT and CDR2 SNEGSKA (reference sequence). V was clipped by 5 bases and J by 1 base, with 9 bases between them. This CDR3 reads CSASDSSYEQYF. In nucleotides, the CDR3 is TGCAGTGCTTCGGACTCTTCCTACGAGCAGTACTTC.

This clonotype has a count of ten or more. The rearrangement joins TRBV7-2 to TRBJ2-7; 9 bases match TRBD1. V lost 1 base and J lost 1; bases outside the gene matches: 5. This CDR3 is built from 16 residues. The germline V gene encodes CDR1 SGHTA and CDR2 FQGNSA. For the CDR3, the DNA is TGTGCCAGCAGCTTAGTTCCCGGGACAGGGTCCTACGAGCAGTACTTC. Its translation is CASSLVPGTGSYEQYF.

This clonotype appeared a few times. V usage is TRBV30 and J usage is TRBJ1-3; TRBD1 aligns across 7 bases. This CDR3 is 15 amino acids long. The ends lost 1 base at V and 4 bases at J; junction bases unmatched: 7. CDR1 and CDR2 from the germline V gene are GTSNPN and SVGIG (reference sequence). DNA of the CDR3: TGTGCCTGGAGTGGACAGGGATTGGGCGGAAACACCATATATTTT. Translated, it gives CAWSGQGLGGNTIYF.

This clonotype was detected ten times or more. The chain combines TRBV7-2 with TRBJ1-2, with D tentatively TRBD1 (6 bases). The CDR3 covers 14 residues. Per the germline V gene, CDR1 is SGHTA and CDR2 is FQGNSA. Trimming took 5 bases from V and 6 from J, leaving 16 bases between them. The CDR3 DNA sequence: TGTGCCAGCAGCAGTCGACAGGTTGCTCATGGCTACACCTTC. This encodes CASSSRQVAHGYTF.

The rearrangement uses TRBV7-4 and TRBJ2-5, with D perhaps TRBD1 (6 bases). V lost 5 bases, J lost 5 bases, and 21 bases lay in between. Per germline, CDR1 SGHVT and CDR2 SQSDAQ. This CDR3 is built from 16 residues. The CDR3 reads CASSKEQGPSEETQYF. As DNA, the CDR3 is TGTGCCAGCAGCAAAGAACAGGGCCCATCGGAGGAGACCCAGTACTTC.

This clonotype was recorded many times. The V and J genes are TRBV7-3 and TRBJ2-1; a possible D gene is TRBD2 (6 bases). The V gene lost 4 bases and the J gene lost 9 bases, with 13 bases spanning the gap. The CDR3 runs to 13 residues. CDR1 SGHTA and CDR2 FQGTGA come from the germline V gene. The CDR3 is CASSSGGRGEQFF. CDR3 sequence (DNA): TGTGCCAGCAGCTCCGGGGGACGGGGTGAGCAGTTCTTC.

The sample holds one count of this clonotype. This chain connects TRBV12-3 or TRBV12-4 to TRBJ2-4; either TRBD1 or TRBD2 may fit D (5 bases each). Trimming took off 10 bases at V and 8 bases at J, with 15 bases between the two ends. This CDR3 region has 12 residues. In DNA, the CDR3 is TGTGCCACCGGCTTAGTGGGGGACATTCAGTACTTC. Its protein product is CATGLVGDIQYF.

The rearrangement joins TRBV7-6 to TRBJ2-2, with D tentatively TRBD2 (5 bases). Trimming took 5 bases from V and 5 from J, leaving 12 bases between them. This CDR3 contains 14 residues. Looked up from germline, CDR1 is SGHVS and CDR2 is FNYEAQ. CDR3: CASSKRTSTGELFF. DNA for the CDR3: TGTGCCAGCAGCAAACGGACTTCTACCGGGGAGCTGTTTTTT.

The chain is built from TRBV6-5 and TRBJ2-1, with a weak D call TRBD1 (6 bases). The CDR3 is 14 residues long. The V and J ends lost 0 bases and 5 bases respectively, with 8 bases between them. In germline, CDR1 is MNHEY, CDR2 SVGAGI. CDR3 nucleotide sequence: TGTGCCAGCAGTTACTCGGGGGCGAACAATGAGCAGTTCTTC. The encoded protein is CASSYSGANNEQFF.

This clonotype has at least ten counts. The chain is built from TRBV7-2 and TRBJ1-1; a possible D gene is TRBD1 (6 bases). V was trimmed by 3 bases and J by 4 bases, leaving 24 bases between them. The germline CDR1 and CDR2 sequences are SGHTA and FQGNSA. The CDR3 length is 18 residues. The CDR3 is CASSLKAQGRMRSTEAFF. CDR3 DNA: TGTGCCAGCAGCTTGAAAGCGCAGGGGAGAATGAGGAGCACTGAAGCTTTCTTT.

The table lists this clonotype with a few counts. The J gene is TRBJ2-1, the V gene TRBV28; 12 nucleotides match TRBD2. The trim removed 5 bases at V and 7 bases at J, leaving 9 bases unmatched. CDR1 MDHEN and CDR2 SYDVKM come from the germline V gene. This CDR3 spans 16 amino acids. The CDR3 protein is CASSRPTSGRRNEQFF. The CDR3 nucleotides are TGTGCCAGCAGTCGCCCGACTAGCGGGAGAAGGAATGAGCAGTTCTTC.

This clonotype was seen at least ten times. The chain is built from TRBV7-2 and TRBJ2-6, with D maybe TRBD2 (5 bases). Germline CDR1 reads SGHTA; CDR2 reads FQGNSA. V was trimmed by 4 bases and J by 0 bases, leaving 13 bases between them. The CDR3 is 17 amino acids. The CDR3 reads CASSWESPYSGANVLTF. For the CDR3, the DNA is TGTGCCAGCAGCTGGGAGAGCCCCTACTCTGGGGCCAACGTCCTGACTTTC.

This clonotype appeared many times. This sequence joins TRBV12-3 or TRBV12-4 and TRBJ1-2; D remains ambiguous. Trimming removed 2 bases at V and 0 bases at J, with 10 bases between. This CDR3 spans 15 amino acids. The CDR3 loop is CASSLKVGTNYGYTF. The CDR3 DNA reads as TGTGCCAGCAGTTTAAAGGTCGGAACTAACTATGGCTACACCTTC.

There are many counts of this clonotype. The chain recombines TRBV4-2 with TRBJ1-2; 7 nucleotides match TRBD1. The CDR3 has 16 amino acids. V dropped 4 bases and J dropped 6; count of bases not matched to a gene: 14. The germline CDR1 and CDR2 sequences are LGHNA and YNFKEQ. CDR3 DNA sequence: TGTGCCAGCAGCCGCCAGGGCCGACAGGGTTTAGATGGCTACACCTTC. Amino acid sequence: CASSRQGRQGLDGYTF.

In this sample, this clonotype turned up a few times. The CDR3 loop reads CAWRRGREQYF. The CDR3 coding sequence is TGTGCCTGGAGACGGGGTCGCGAGCAGTACTTC. This chain links TRBV30 with TRBJ2-7; the D gene is possibly TRBD2 (5 bases). V was shortened by 3 bases and J by 6 bases, with 9 bases between the two germline ends. The CDR3 is 11 amino acids. Per germline, CDR1 GTSNPN and CDR2 SVGIG (reference sequence).

The sample holds many counts of this clonotype. The gene calls are TRBV12-3 or TRBV12-4 and TRBJ2-7; a weak D match, TRBD2 (6 bases). Between the trimmed V and J ends, which lost 4 bases and 6 bases, there was a span of 13 bases. This CDR3 is 13 amino acids long. In DNA form, the CDR3 reads TGTGCCAGCAGTTCGGGGGTAATTCGCGAGCAGTACTTC. Its protein is CASSSGVIREQYF.